This TCR beta chain was observed in a study of blood T cell repertoires in COVID-19. About the research overall: The cDNA or gDNA used as material had been derived from T cells, B-cell-depleted T cells, or PBMCs.

The CDR3 covers 16 residues. The V end lost 7 bases, the J end lost 7 bases, and 24 bases lay between the germline ends. In germline, CDR1 is SGHRS, CDR2 YFSETQ. Recruited during active infection, patients (from Seattle) were subsequently followed longitudinally. Assay used: immunoSEQ multiplex PCR; TCRdb lists only in-frame clones, some missing. The table has tens of thousands of clones, about 79% seen once. The source is a man older than 75 with COVID-19, enrolled during active disease. Sequencing input: peripheral blood. The genes are TRBV5-1 and TRBJ2-1; maybe TRBD2 (6 bases). DNA for the CDR3: TGCGCCAGCGCCGCATTGAGCACGGAGGGGTGGAATGAGCAGTTCTTC. It specifies CASAALSTEGWNEQFF.